These 17 T cell receptor beta chains share one sample of origin, sequenced in a study of blood T cell repertoires in COVID-19. Method: immunoSEQ multiplex PCR; TCRdb's copy keeps in-frame clones and lacks some. In the table there are approximately 40,000 clones, 90% of which are singletons. Specimen: peripheral blood. The receptors were sampled from a human donor in a cohort sampled during active COVID-19.

The V gene is TRBV12-3 or TRBV12-4, the J gene TRBJ2-7; D is undetermined. CDR3 length: 11 residues. V gave up 4 bases and J gave up 3 bases, with 4 bases separating them. CDR3 nucleotides: TGTGCCAGCAGTTCGAGCTACGAGCAGTACTTC. Its translation is CASSSSYEQYF.

This clone is medium-sized in the sample. V is TRBV24-1 and J is TRBJ2-7; 8 nucleotides match TRBD1. From germline, CDR1 is KGHDR and CDR2 SFDVKD. This CDR3 region has 15 residues. V lost 3 bases, J lost 0 bases, and 3 bases stayed unmatched. The CDR3 sequence is CATSDAGQASYEQYF. The CDR3 region has the DNA TGTGCCACCAGTGATGCGGGACAGGCCTCCTACGAGCAGTACTTC.

This chain joins TRBV3-1 (or the pseudogene TRBV3-2) and TRBJ2-5; TRBD1 is a possible D gene (6 bases). Germline V gene lookup returns CDR1 LGHDT and CDR2 YNNKEL (reference sequence). CDR3 length: 14 amino acids. V was pared by 5 bases and J by 5 bases, with 15 bases between. The CDR3 protein is CASSIPGASETQYF. As DNA, the CDR3 is TGTGCCAGCAGCATCCCAGGGGCTTCGGAGACCCAGTACTTC.

CDR3 nucleotide sequence: TGTGTCAGAAGTTGTGGGACAGGGGGAAACACCATATATTTT. As protein: CVRSCGTGGNTIYF. This rearrangement joins TRBV7-5 to TRBJ1-3; the table gives TRBD1 as D, unverified against the DNA. TRBV7-5 is listed as a pseudogene. The CDR3 spans 14 residues.

This clone was picked up one time. The rearrangement joins TRBV29-1 to TRBJ2-2; 9 bases agree with TRBD1. This CDR3 has 14 residues. Trimming cost V 5 bases and J 4 bases; bases outside gene matches: 5. Per germline, CDR1 SQVTM and CDR2 ANQGSEA. The CDR3 DNA reads TGCAGCGTTCCGGGGACAGGGCCCACCGGGGAGCTGTTTTTT. Its translation: CSVPGTGPTGELFF.

The chain links TRBV28 to TRBJ1-1; D possibly corresponds to TRBD1 (6 bases). Germline V lookup: CDR1 MDHEN, CDR2 SYDVKM. V lost 8 bases and J lost 7, with 17 bases in between. The CDR3 is made up of 13 amino acids. DNA of the CDR3: TGTGCCAGCCCTAAGCAGGAAGGGGGTGAAGCTTTCTTT. It yields the protein CASPKQEGGEAFF.

Here the CDR3 reads CASSSKGQGGPQPQHF. CDR3 nucleotides: TGTGCCAGCAGCTCAAAGGGACAGGGGGGTCCTCAGCCCCAGCATTTT. The rearrangement links TRBV5-6 to TRBJ1-5; TRBD1 aligns across 11 bases. Germline-derived CDR1 and CDR2 are SGHDT and YYEEEE. This CDR3 is built from 16 residues. The trim removed 3 bases at V and 6 bases at J, leaving 8 bases unmatched. The full variable domain, rest sourced from reference TRBV5-6 and TRBJ1-5, is DAGVTQSPTHLIKTRGQQVTLRCSPKSGHDTVSWYQQALGQGPQFIFQYYEEEERQRGNFPDRFSGHQFPNYSSELNVNALLLGDSALYLCASSSKGQGGPQPQHFGDGTRLSIL.

V usage is TRBV15 and J usage is TRBJ2-1; maybe TRBD2 (6 bases). The V and J ends lost 4 bases and 7 bases respectively, with 17 bases between them. The CDR3 extends over 15 amino acids. Germline-derived CDR1 and CDR2 are LNHNV and YYDKDF (reference sequence). The CDR3 nucleotides are TGTGCCACCAGCACGAGGCGCGGGATGGGGAATGAGCAGTTCTTC. It yields the protein CATSTRRGMGNEQFF.

V and J are TRBV28 and TRBJ1-3, with TRBD1 matching 10 bases. The CDR3 runs to 14 residues. The V segment lost 6 bases and the J segment 8 bases; nucleotides outside the gene matches: 7. Germline V gene data show CDR1 as MDHEN and CDR2 as SYDVKM. This CDR3 is CASRPDRGRDTIYF. The CDR3 bases are TGTGCCAGCAGACCCGACAGGGGGCGAGACACCATATATTTT.

V and J are TRBV4-2 and TRBJ1-1, with D tentatively TRBD1 (6 bases). Trimming left V 4 bases short and J 4 bases short, with 16 bases between. This CDR3 is 15 amino acids long. Germline V gene sequence: CDR1 LGHNA, CDR2 YNFKEQ. CDR3 DNA: TGTGCCAGCAGCCCGACTGACAGGAGAGGCACTGAAGCTTTCTTT. Residues: CASSPTDRRGTEAFF.

This chain connects TRBV5-6 to TRBJ2-5; 8 bases are a match to TRBD1. Germline assignment: CDR1 SGHDT and CDR2 YYEEEE. The CDR3 consists of 15 residues. The ends lost 3 bases at V and 0 bases at J; junction bases unmatched: 4. As DNA, the CDR3 is TGTGCCAGCAGCTCCGGGACAGGCCACCAAGAGACCCAGTACTTC. Amino acids: CASSSGTGHQETQYF. Looking up the rest from reference TRBV5-6 and TRBJ2-5 gives the full variable domain: DAGVTQSPTHLIKTRGQQVTLRCSPKSGHDTVSWYQQALGQGPQFIFQYYEEEERQRGNFPDRFSGHQFPNYSSELNVNALLLGDSALYLCASSSGTGHQETQYFGPGTRLLVL.

The CDR3 DNA reads TGTGCCAGCAGCCGACGACTAGCGGGGTCGGTGGATACGCAGTATTTT. This encodes CASSRRLAGSVDTQYF. The chain couples TRBV5-4 to TRBJ2-3; 11 bases align to TRBD2. V trimming: 4 bases; J trimming: 6 bases; junction bases outside the gene matches: 10. This CDR3 region has 16 residues. Per the germline V gene, CDR1 is SGHNT and CDR2 is YYREEE (reference sequence).

This chain connects TRBV6-6 to TRBJ2-1, with unresolved D. The V and J ends lost 6 bases and 6 bases respectively, with 12 bases between them. Germline V lookup: CDR1 MNHNY, CDR2 SVGAGI (reference sequence). This CDR3 has 13 amino acids. This CDR3 is CASSPSSGNEQFF. The CDR3 coding sequence is TGTGCCAGCAGCCCTAGTTCTGGCAATGAGCAGTTCTTC.

The chain has TRBV4-1 and TRBJ2-3, with TRBD1 matching 11 bases. The CDR3 covers 19 residues. V lost 1 base and J lost 3; bases outside the gene matches: 12. From germline, CDR1 is MGHRA and CDR2 YSYEKL. The CDR3 bases are TGCGCCAGCAGCCAAGGGACGTGGCCCGGGACAGGGGGGACAGATACGCAGTATTTT. As protein: CASSQGTWPGTGGTDTQYF.

V gene TRBV7-3 combines with J gene TRBJ2-5; maybe TRBD2 (5 bases). From germline, CDR1 is SGHTA and CDR2 FQGTGA. The CDR3 has 14 residues. V was pared by 2 bases and J by 1 base, with 8 bases between. CDR3 in amino acids: CASSLGGPQETQYF. The CDR3 DNA sequence: TGTGCCAGCAGCTTAGGAGGCCCCCAAGAGACCCAGTACTTC. The variable domain in full, completed from reference TRBV7-3 and TRBJ2-5, reads GAGVSQTPSNKVTEKGKYVELRCDPISGHTALYWYRQSLGQGPEFLIYFQGTGAADDSGLPNDRFFAVRPEGSVSTLKIQRTERGDSAVYLCASSLGGPQETQYFGPGTRLLVL.

The genes are TRBV27 and TRBJ1-1; 7 nucleotides line up with TRBD1. CDR1 is MNHEY and CDR2 is SMNVEV in the germline V gene (reference sequence). Unmatched junction bases numbered 6, after V lost 0 bases and J lost 5 bases. This CDR3 has 15 residues. The CDR3 nucleotides are TGTGCCAGCAGTTTATCCCCAGGGGGGTATACTGAAGCTTTCTTT. As protein: CASSLSPGGYTEAFF.

The rearrangement uses TRBV6-1 and TRBJ2-7, with D uncertain. V gave up 3 bases and J gave up 5 bases, with 5 bases separating them. This CDR3 is built from 11 residues. Germline assignment: CDR1 MNHNS and CDR2 SASEGT. The CDR3 region is CASSDIHEQYF. The CDR3 bases are TGTGCCAGCAGTGATATCCACGAGCAGTACTTC.